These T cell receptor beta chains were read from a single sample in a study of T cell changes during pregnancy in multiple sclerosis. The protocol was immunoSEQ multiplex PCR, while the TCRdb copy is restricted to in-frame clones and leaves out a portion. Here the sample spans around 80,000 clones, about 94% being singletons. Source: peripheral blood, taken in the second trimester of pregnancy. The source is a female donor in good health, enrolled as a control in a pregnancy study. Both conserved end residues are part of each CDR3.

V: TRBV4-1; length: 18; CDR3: CASSQAGTGVSGANVLTF
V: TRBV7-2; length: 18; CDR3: CASSLTGRRSYSNQPQHF
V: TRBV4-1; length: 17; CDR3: CASSQEWTSGGTYEQYF
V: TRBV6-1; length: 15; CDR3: CASLSGTLGDYGYTF
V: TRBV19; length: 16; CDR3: CASTPEEAFRHQPQHF
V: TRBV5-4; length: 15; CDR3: CASSLGAGANYGYTF
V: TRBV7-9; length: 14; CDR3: CASSLGSNTDTQYF
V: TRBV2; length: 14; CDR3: CASISGGSRDTQYF
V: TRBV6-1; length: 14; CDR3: CASSAGTGAYEQYF
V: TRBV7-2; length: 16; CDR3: CASSPTSGRAPGELFF
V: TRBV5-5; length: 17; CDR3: CASSHPLAGSNTGELFF
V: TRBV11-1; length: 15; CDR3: CASSLGTGPWDTQYF
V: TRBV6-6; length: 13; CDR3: CASSSGTSREQYF
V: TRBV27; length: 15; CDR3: CASSFLGARPGELFF
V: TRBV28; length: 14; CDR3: CASKSGQWGETQYF
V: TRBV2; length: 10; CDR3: CASSSYEQYF
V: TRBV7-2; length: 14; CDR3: CASSLLDSSYEQYF
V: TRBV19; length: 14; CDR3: CASRHLTSGNTIYF
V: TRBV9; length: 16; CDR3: CASSVEQAGRTDTQYF
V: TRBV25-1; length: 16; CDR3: CASSDDTGRSYNEQFF
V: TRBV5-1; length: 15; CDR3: CASRRGGEGSYGYTF
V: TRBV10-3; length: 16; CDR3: CAISGTSGRVKETQYF
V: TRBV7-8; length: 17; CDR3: CASSLFVLRQGYNEQFF
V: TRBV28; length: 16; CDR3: CASSTGQTYSGNTIYF
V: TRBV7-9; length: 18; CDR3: CASSLVPGTSGQQETQYF
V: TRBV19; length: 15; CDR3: CASTRGTSGIYEQYF
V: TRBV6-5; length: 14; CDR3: CASRLDGHTNEAFF
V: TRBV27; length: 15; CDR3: CASSPWTGGVETQYF
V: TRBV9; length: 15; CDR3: CASSIEAGGGETQYF
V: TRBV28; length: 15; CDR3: CASRDGGRVIEKLFF
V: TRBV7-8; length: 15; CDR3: CASSPTGGAYNEQFF
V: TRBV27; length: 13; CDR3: CASSWDRGREQYF
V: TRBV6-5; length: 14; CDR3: CASSPTVSNQPQHF
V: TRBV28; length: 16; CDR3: CASSSSTPTVFYGYTF
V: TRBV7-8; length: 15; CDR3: CASSAQGAGTDTQYF
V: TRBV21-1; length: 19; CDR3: CASSKGPLGLAGCPNEQFF
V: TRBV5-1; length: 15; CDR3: CASSLGLQGWEKLFF
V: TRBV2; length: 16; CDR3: CASSSTGLLRNQPQHF
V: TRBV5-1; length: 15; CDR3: CASSLRSSSTDTQYF
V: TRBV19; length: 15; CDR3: CASSLTGGDLYEQYF
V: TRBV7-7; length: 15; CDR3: CASSLATGAQETQYF
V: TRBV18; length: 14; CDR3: CASSLQGLGNEQFF
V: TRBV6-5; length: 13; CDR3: CASRTGGEETQYF
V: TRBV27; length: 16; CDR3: CASSTWVGTSSYEQYF